Each of the 26 T cell receptor beta chains below was sequenced from the same sample in a study of blood T cell repertoires in COVID-19. Clones were sequenced by immunoSEQ multiplex PCR, and TCRdb holds only the in-frame ones, with some missing. The sample carries 50,000 to 65,000 clones, about 88% recorded once. Sample: peripheral blood. The source is a man between 60 and 70 years old with active COVID-19.

J is TRBJ2-5 and V is TRBV9; 7 bases align to TRBD1. V was clipped by 2 bases and J by 3 bases; unmatched bases: 4. Looked up from germline, CDR1 is SGDLS and CDR2 is YYNGEE. The CDR3 length is 14 residues. CDR3 DNA sequence: TGTGCCAGCAGCGTCGGGACAGTGGAAGAGACCCAGTACTTC. This encodes CASSVGTVEETQYF.

V gene TRBV27 combines with J gene TRBJ2-1; 10 bases match TRBD1. Per the germline V gene, CDR1 is MNHEY and CDR2 is SMNVEV (reference sequence). V shed 8 bases, J shed 2 bases, and the junction held 12 bases outside the gene matches. The CDR3 length is 17 residues. The CDR3 sequence is CASGTLTGGRTYNEQFF. The CDR3 DNA follows: TGTGCCAGCGGTACCTTGACAGGGGGCAGGACCTACAATGAGCAGTTCTTC.

V gene TRBV5-1 combines with J gene TRBJ2-5; TRBD1 might be the D (6 bases). CDR3 size: 15 residues. The germline V gene encodes CDR1 SGHRS and CDR2 YFSETQ. The V end lost 4 bases, the J end lost 5 bases, and 18 bases lay between the germline ends. The CDR3: CASSPDRQARETQYF. DNA of the CDR3: TGCGCCAGCAGCCCAGATCGACAGGCGAGGGAGACCCAGTACTTC.

The rearrangement joins TRBV28 to TRBJ2-1; perhaps TRBD2 as D (5 bases). This CDR3 region has 12 residues. V lost 8 bases to trimming and J lost 8 bases, with 13 bases between them. Germline V gene lookup returns CDR1 MDHEN and CDR2 SYDVKM. The CDR3 bases are TGTGCCAGCGGGGAGCCGGGATATGAGCAGTTCTTC. This gives the protein CASGEPGYEQFF. The complete variable domain, with remaining parts taken from reference TRBV28 and TRBJ2-1, reads DVKVTQSSRYLVKRTGEKVFLECVQDMDHENMFWYRQDPGLGLRLIYFSYDVKMKEKGDIPEGYSVSREKKERFSLILESASTNQTSMYLCASGEPGYEQFFGPGTRLTVL.

This clone appeared a few times. This sequence joins TRBV19 and TRBJ1-5; D remains unclear. Germline CDR1 and CDR2: LNHDA and SQIVND (reference sequence). The CDR3 runs to 13 residues. V lost 6 bases and J lost 4, with 10 bases in between. CDR3 sequence: CASRARQNQPQHF. The CDR3 bases are TGTGCCAGTAGGGCCAGGCAGAATCAGCCCCAGCATTTT.

This clone was counted once. The gene calls are TRBV28 and TRBJ2-7; D might be TRBD2 (5 bases). Per the germline V gene, CDR1 is MDHEN and CDR2 is SYDVKM. The CDR3 spans 12 residues. The V gene lost 5 bases and the J gene lost 6 bases, with 11 bases spanning the gap. The CDR3: CASSTRAPEQYF. DNA for the CDR3: TGTGCCAGCAGTACGCGGGCGCCCGAGCAGTACTTC. The full variable domain, its missing parts supplied by reference TRBV28 and TRBJ2-7, is DVKVTQSSRYLVKRTGEKVFLECVQDMDHENMFWYRQDPGLGLRLIYFSYDVKMKEKGDIPEGYSVSREKKERFSLILESASTNQTSMYLCASSTRAPEQYFGPGTRLTVT.

This clone was seen a single time. The V gene is TRBV6-1, the J gene TRBJ1-3, with 7 bases identical to TRBD1. CDR1 and CDR2 (germline): MNHNS, SASEGT. The length of the CDR3 is 17 residues. Trimming removed 4 bases from V and 0 bases from J; junction bases left unmatched: 9. As DNA, the CDR3 is TGTGCCAGCAGTGCGACAGGGAATTCCCTCTCTGGAAACACCATATATTTT. It is translated as CASSATGNSLSGNTIYF.

This rearrangement joins TRBV29-1 to TRBJ2-1; D possibly corresponds to TRBD2 (7 bases). V was trimmed by 5 bases and J by 6 bases, leaving 20 bases between them. The CDR3 loop spans 15 amino acids. The germline V gene encodes CDR1 SQVTM and CDR2 ANQGSEA. The CDR3 sequence: CSVTLRGARPNEQFF. The CDR3 coding sequence is TGCAGCGTTACCCTCCGGGGGGCGCGCCCCAATGAGCAGTTCTTC.

The V gene is TRBV10-3, the J gene TRBJ1-4; tentative D call: TRBD1 (5 bases). V lost 6 bases to trimming and J lost 10 bases, with 15 bases between them. CDR3 length: 13 amino acids. In germline, CDR1 is ENHRY, CDR2 SYGVKD. The CDR3 sequence is CAIRETTVAKLFF. The CDR3 bases are TGTGCCATCAGGGAAACGACAGTTGCAAAACTGTTTTTT.

V is TRBV3-1 (or the pseudogene TRBV3-2) and J is TRBJ1-5, with 8 bases matching TRBD1. Germline-derived CDR1 and CDR2 are LGHDT and YNNKEL (reference sequence). J was trimmed by 6 bases and V by 1 base; bases with no gene match: 5. The CDR3 consists of 15 residues. The CDR3 sequence is CASSQGTGKGQPQHF. As DNA, the CDR3 is TGTGCCAGCAGCCAAGGGACAGGGAAAGGTCAGCCCCAGCATTTT.

The rearrangement uses TRBV7-3 and TRBJ2-7; D may be TRBD1 (5 bases). This CDR3 is 13 amino acids long. CDR1 SGHTA and CDR2 FQGTGA come from the germline V gene. Trimming shortened V by 4 bases and J by 6 bases, and 13 bases separated the two germline ends. This CDR3 reads CASSSNTGTEQYF. DNA for the CDR3: TGTGCCAGCAGCTCAAACACAGGTACCGAGCAGTACTTC.

This chain links TRBV3-1 (or the pseudogene TRBV3-2) with TRBJ1-4, with 10 bases identical to TRBD1. This CDR3 has 16 amino acids. Trimming at V came to 5 bases and at J to 6 bases, leaving 9 bases not matched to a gene. From germline, CDR1 is LGHDT and CDR2 YNNKEL (reference sequence). CDR3 in amino acids: CASSYPSGTGDEKLFF. The CDR3 region has the DNA TGTGCCAGCAGCTACCCCTCAGGGACAGGGGATGAAAAACTGTTTTTT.

The chain employs TRBV14 and TRBJ2-3, with D uncertain. This CDR3 is built from 12 residues. Germline CDR1 SGHDN, CDR2 FVKESK. The V end was cut by 4 bases, the J end by 2 bases, with 4 bases between. CDR3 bases: TGTGCCAGCAGCCCCTTCACAGATACGCAGTATTTT. Amino acids: CASSPFTDTQYF.

The chain employs TRBV5-1 and TRBJ1-5, with D maybe TRBD1 (5 bases). CDR3 length: 15 amino acids. V lost 0 bases to trimming and J lost 2 bases, with 9 bases between them. Germline lookup yields CDR1 SGHRS and CDR2 YFSETQ. CDR3 protein: CASSLGQSRNQPQHF. The CDR3 DNA reads TGCGCCAGCAGCTTGGGACAGTCTCGCAATCAGCCCCAGCATTTT.

This clone was found a few times. This sequence joins TRBV3-1 (or the pseudogene TRBV3-2) and TRBJ2-7, with TRBD2 matching 10 bases. CDR1 is LGHDT, CDR2 YNNKEL, per germline (reference sequence). V trimming: 0 bases; J trimming: 0 bases; junction bases outside the gene matches: 2. This CDR3 region has 16 residues. CDR3 sequence (DNA): TGTGCCAGCAGCCAAGATAGCGGGAGGTTCTCCTACGAGCAGTACTTC. Protein: CASSQDSGRFSYEQYF.

V is TRBV3-1 (or the pseudogene TRBV3-2) and J is TRBJ2-1, with a weak D call TRBD1 (6 bases). The CDR3 spans 16 residues. Trimming took 5 bases from V and 0 from J, leaving 14 bases between them. Per germline, CDR1 LGHDT and CDR2 YNNKEL (reference sequence). In DNA form, the CDR3 reads TGTGCCAGCAGCTTACCGACAGGACGCTCCTACAATGAGCAGTTCTTC. Its protein is CASSLPTGRSYNEQFF.

The rearrangement uses TRBV9 and TRBJ2-1, with D maybe TRBD2 (6 bases). This CDR3 comprises 14 residues. The V end lost 6 bases, the J end lost 0 bases, and 10 bases lay between the germline ends. In germline, CDR1 is SGDLS, CDR2 YYNGEE. CDR3 protein: CASNRESSYNEQFF. The CDR3 DNA follows: TGTGCCAGCAATCGGGAGTCCTCCTACAATGAGCAGTTCTTC.

The genes are TRBV19 and TRBJ2-1; perhaps TRBD2 as D (5 bases). CDR3 size: 13 residues. The germline V gene encodes CDR1 LNHDA and CDR2 SQIVND (reference sequence). V lost 5 bases and J 10 bases, leaving 15 bases between the germline ends. This CDR3 reads CASSATRTTEQFF. CDR3 DNA: TGTGCCAGTAGTGCCACTAGAACTACAGAGCAGTTCTTC.

The chain carries TRBV28 and TRBJ2-4; the match to TRBD1 covers 10 bases. The length of the CDR3 is 16 residues. Germline V gives CDR1 MDHEN, CDR2 SYDVKM. J lost 2 bases, V lost 4 bases, and 5 bases had no gene match. The CDR3 is CASSSPGQGTKNIQYF. CDR3 bases: TGTGCCAGCAGTTCGCCGGGACAGGGGACCAAAAACATTCAGTACTTC.

This clone was picked up one time. The rearrangement links TRBV9 to TRBJ2-7, with 11 nucleotides matching TRBD1. Trimming took 4 bases from V and 1 from J; bases not matched to a gene: 10. The CDR3 is 17 amino acids. Germline CDR1 and CDR2: SGDLS and YYNGEE. The CDR3 DNA is TGTGCCAGCAGCAAACAAACCGGACAGGGGGCTTCCTACGAGCAGTACTTC. Translated, it gives CASSKQTGQGASYEQYF.

The chain couples TRBV5-1 to TRBJ1-1; tentatively, D is TRBD1 (6 bases). V lost 0 bases to trimming and J lost 7 bases, with 31 bases between them. CDR1 and CDR2 from the germline V gene are SGHRS and YFSETQ. CDR3 size: 20 residues. CDR3 in DNA: TGCGCCAGCAGCTTGGGGGAATGGTTGGGATCCGGGACAAAGACGGGTGAAGCTTTCTTT. Its protein is CASSLGEWLGSGTKTGEAFF.

CDR3 coding DNA: TGTGCCACAGACAGGGGGAACAATCAGCCCCAGCATTTT. It yields the protein CATDRGNNQPQHF. The V call is TRBV10-3, the J call TRBJ1-5; 9 bases are shared with TRBD1. This CDR3 comprises 13 residues. CDR1 is ENHRY, CDR2 SYGVKD, per germline. V gave up 10 bases and J gave up 3 bases; unmatched junction bases: 4.

This clone was picked up a small number of times. V gene TRBV30 combines with J gene TRBJ2-5, with 11 bases fitting TRBD2. CDR1 and CDR2 (germline): GTSNPN, SVGIG (reference sequence). With 3 bases clipped from V and 4 bases from J, the junction kept 10 bases outside the gene matches. This CDR3 has 16 amino acids. The DNA of the CDR3 is TGTGCCTGGAGGGGGGGAACTAGCGGGAGAGGAGAGACCCAGTACTTC. Protein: CAWRGGTSGRGETQYF.

The chain carries TRBV6-1 and TRBJ2-1, with 7 bases fitting TRBD2. Germline V gene lookup returns CDR1 MNHNS and CDR2 SASEGT. The CDR3 totals 18 residues. V lost 0 bases to trimming and J lost 0 bases; unmatched junction nucleotides: 8. The DNA of the CDR3 is TGTGCCAGCAGTGAAGCGCTTATGGGCGGGAGCTCCTACAATGAGCAGTTCTTC. This sequence encodes CASSEALMGGSSYNEQFF.

The chain has TRBV18 and TRBJ1-1; a weak D match, TRBD1 (6 bases). This CDR3 has 15 residues. Trimming took 0 bases from V and 4 from J, leaving 12 bases between them. Per germline, CDR1 KGHSH and CDR2 LQKENI. The CDR3 here is CASSPPGGQGTEAFF. In DNA form, the CDR3 reads TGTGCCAGCTCACCACCGGGGGGGCAAGGCACTGAAGCTTTCTTT.

This chain connects TRBV19 to TRBJ2-1, with 7 bases aligning to TRBD1. Trimming took 6 bases from V and 0 from J; bases not matched to a gene: 5. CDR1 LNHDA and CDR2 SQIVND come from the germline V gene (reference sequence). CDR3 size: 15 residues. CDR3 residues: CASRTRQGSYNEQFF. The DNA for the CDR3 is TGTGCCAGTAGAACTAGACAGGGCTCCTACAATGAGCAGTTCTTC.